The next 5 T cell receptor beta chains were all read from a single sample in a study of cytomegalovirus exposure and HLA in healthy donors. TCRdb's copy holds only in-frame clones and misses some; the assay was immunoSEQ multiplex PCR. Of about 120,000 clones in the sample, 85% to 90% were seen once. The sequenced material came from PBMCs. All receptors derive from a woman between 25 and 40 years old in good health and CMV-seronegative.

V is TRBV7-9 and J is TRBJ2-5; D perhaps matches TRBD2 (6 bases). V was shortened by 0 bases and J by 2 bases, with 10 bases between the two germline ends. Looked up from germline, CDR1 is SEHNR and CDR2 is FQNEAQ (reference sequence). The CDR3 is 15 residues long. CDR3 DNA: TGTGCCAGCAGCTTAGCGGGGAGGCCGCAAGAGACCCAGTACTTC. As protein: CASSLAGRPQETQYF.

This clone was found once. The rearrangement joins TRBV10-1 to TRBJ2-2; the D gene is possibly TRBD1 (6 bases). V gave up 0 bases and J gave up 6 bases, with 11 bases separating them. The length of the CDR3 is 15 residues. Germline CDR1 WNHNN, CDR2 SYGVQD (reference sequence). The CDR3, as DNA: TGCGCCAGCAGTGAGTCTACAGGGAAGGCCGGGGAGCTGTTTTTT. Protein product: CASSESTGKAGELFF.

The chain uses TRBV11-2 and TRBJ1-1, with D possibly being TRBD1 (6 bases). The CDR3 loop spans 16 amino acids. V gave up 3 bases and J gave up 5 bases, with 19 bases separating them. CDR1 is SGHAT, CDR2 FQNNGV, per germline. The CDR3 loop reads CASSFQTGATGTEAFF. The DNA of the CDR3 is TGTGCCAGCAGCTTCCAGACAGGAGCGACGGGGACTGAAGCTTTCTTT.

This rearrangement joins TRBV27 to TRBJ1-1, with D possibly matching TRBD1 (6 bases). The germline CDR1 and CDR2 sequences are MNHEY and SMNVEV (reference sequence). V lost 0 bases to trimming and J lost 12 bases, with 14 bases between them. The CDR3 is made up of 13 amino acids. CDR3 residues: CASSLSARGNTFF. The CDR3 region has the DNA TGTGCCAGCAGTTTATCAGCCAGGGGAAACACTTTCTTT.

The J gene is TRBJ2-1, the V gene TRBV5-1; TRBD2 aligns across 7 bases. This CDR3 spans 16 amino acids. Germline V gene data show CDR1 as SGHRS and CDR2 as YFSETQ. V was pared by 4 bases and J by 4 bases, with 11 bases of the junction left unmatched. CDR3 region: CASSPTVGGGYNEQFF. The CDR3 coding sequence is TGCGCCAGCAGCCCCACCGTAGGCGGGGGATACAATGAGCAGTTCTTC.